One sample yielded the 9 T cell receptor beta chains listed below, sequenced in a study of T cell responses to AZD1222 COVID-19 vaccine. Clones were read by immunoSEQ multiplex PCR, and TCRdb kept only the in-frame ones, dropping some. Counted here are about 140,000 clones, just over 90% occurring once; the ten biggest clones make up roughly 3.2%. Sequenced here: peripheral blood, sampled on day 0 of AZD1222 vaccination. The receptors were sampled from an adult in good health.

V and J are TRBV12-3 or TRBV12-4 and TRBJ1-5, with D perhaps matching TRBD1 (5 bases). CDR3 size: 13 residues. The V and J ends lost 5 bases and 9 bases respectively, with 14 bases between them. The CDR3 DNA reads TGTGCCAGCAGTGGGGACGGACGGCGGCCCCAGCATTTT. This codes for CASSGDGRRPQHF.

This sequence joins TRBV15 and TRBJ1-3, with TRBD1 as a possible D gene (5 bases). There are 17 residues in the CDR3. Trimming left V 3 bases short and J 3 bases short, with 18 bases between. Per the germline V gene, CDR1 is LNHNV and CDR2 is YYDKDF (reference sequence). CDR3 amino acids: CATSRAGGNLGGNTIYF. For the CDR3, the DNA is TGTGCCACCAGCAGGGCCGGGGGGAACCTGGGTGGAAACACCATATATTTT.

The chain employs TRBV6-2 or TRBV6-3 and TRBJ1-2, with TRBD1 as a possible D gene (5 bases). Germline V lookup: CDR1 MNHEY, CDR2 SVGEGT. The CDR3 has 14 residues. The V gene lost 2 bases and the J gene lost 4 bases, with 11 bases spanning the gap. The DNA for the CDR3 is TGTGCCAGCAGTTACGTTCGGGGCGCCTATGGCTACACCTTC. Protein product: CASSYVRGAYGYTF.

The chain links TRBV7-2 to TRBJ1-5, with a possible D match to TRBD1 (5 bases). The CDR3 spans 15 residues. The germline gives CDR1 SGHTA, CDR2 FQGNSA. V was cut by 2 bases and J by 1 base, with 9 bases left in between. Written as DNA, the CDR3 is TGTGCCAGCAGCTTACAGGGAGGAAGCAATCAGCCCCAGCATTTT. It specifies CASSLQGGSNQPQHF.

This chain connects TRBV2 to TRBJ2-7; TRBD2 might be the D (6 bases). The CDR3 covers 14 residues. Trimming stripped 3 bases from V and 6 bases from J, with 15 bases between. Germline lookup yields CDR1 SNHLY and CDR2 FYNNEI. This chain's CDR3 is CASSDTRGYGEQYF. The CDR3, as DNA: TGTGCCAGCAGTGATACGCGGGGATACGGCGAGCAGTACTTC.

The V and J genes are TRBV7-2 and TRBJ2-4; perhaps TRBD1 as D (6 bases). The CDR3 runs 15 residues. Germline CDR1 reads SGHTA; CDR2 reads FQGNSA. The V end lost 2 bases, the J end lost 8 bases, and 16 bases lay between the germline ends. The CDR3 here is CASSLMYRAADIQYF. CDR3 nucleotides: TGTGCCAGCAGCTTAATGTACAGGGCGGCGGACATTCAGTACTTC.

V gene TRBV3-1 (or the pseudogene TRBV3-2) combines with J gene TRBJ1-2; D not certain. There are 14 residues in the CDR3. Per the germline V gene, CDR1 is LGHDT and CDR2 is YNNKEL (reference sequence). Trimming stripped 2 bases from V and 4 bases from J, with 11 bases between. The CDR3 coding sequence is TGTGCCAGCAGCCAATTGTCCAGGCTCTATGGCTACACCTTC. Encoded protein: CASSQLSRLYGYTF.

In regard to this clone: The junction departs from the called germline gene at one end, perhaps through a read error. This rearrangement joins TRBV11-2 to TRBJ1-1; D is ambiguous. The CDR3 consists of 11 residues. Germline V CDR1 and CDR2: SGHAT, FQNNGV. The CDR3 DNA follows: TGTGCCGGCAGCACGTACGCTGAAGCTTTCTTT. It codes for CAGSTYAEAFF.

The chain uses TRBV6-5 and TRBJ2-1, with D hard to call. V shed 8 bases and J shed 7 bases, with 9 bases lying between them. The germline gives CDR1 MNHEY, CDR2 SVGAGI. The CDR3 length is 11 residues. CDR3 loop: CASFGRNEQFF. CDR3 DNA: TGTGCCAGCTTCGGGCGGAATGAGCAGTTCTTC.